The next 6 T cell receptor beta chains were all read from a single sample in a study of blood T cell repertoires in COVID-19. Using immunoSEQ multiplex PCR, the repertoire was profiled, and TCRdb retains in-frame clones only, with some absent. In the table there are 300,000 to 350,000 clones, around 91% of which are singletons. The sequencing sample was made of PBMCs or T cells enriched from blood (not recorded which). Receptor source: a young woman with acute COVID-19.

This rearrangement joins TRBV28 to TRBJ1-1; the D gene is possibly TRBD1 (6 bases). Trimming took off 1 base at V and 4 bases at J, with 13 bases between the two ends. The CDR3 sequence is 15 residues long. Per the germline V gene, CDR1 is MDHEN and CDR2 is SYDVKM. Here the CDR3 DNA reads TGTGCCAGCAGTTTATTGAGGGGGATGCGCACTGAAGCTTTCTTT. Protein product: CASSLLRGMRTEAFF.

The CDR3 reads CASSEAGLAYNEQFF. For the CDR3, the DNA is TGTGCCAGCAGTGAGGCGGGACTCGCCTACAATGAGCAGTTCTTC. J is TRBJ2-1 and V is TRBV2; D perhaps matches TRBD2 (6 bases). V lost 3 bases, J lost 2 bases, and 11 bases lay in between. This CDR3 spans 15 amino acids. The germline CDR1 and CDR2 sequences are SNHLY and FYNNEI.

This clone has more than one count but fewer than ten. The chain links TRBV27 to TRBJ1-2; D might be TRBD1 (5 bases). This CDR3 is 14 amino acids long. Germline CDR1 and CDR2: MNHEY and SMNVEV (reference sequence). Trimming removed 0 bases from V and 3 bases from J, with 8 bases in between. CDR3 sequence: CASSLSSRDYGYTF. CDR3 sequence (DNA): TGTGCCAGCAGTTTATCGTCCAGGGACTATGGCTACACCTTC.

The CDR3 sequence is CTSSQATGRVGRTEAFF. CDR3 coding DNA: TGCACCAGCAGCCAAGCGACAGGGAGAGTAGGGAGGACTGAAGCTTTCTTT. The chain is built from TRBV1 and TRBJ1-1; the table's D call, TRBD1, was not checked against the DNA. TRBV1 is flagged as a pseudogene. The CDR3 contains 17 residues.

V usage is TRBV2 and J usage is TRBJ2-5, with 10 positions matching TRBD1. The junction had 18 bases not matched to a gene; V was cut back by 9 bases and J by 5 bases. The germline V gene has CDR1 SNHLY and CDR2 FYNNEI. This CDR3 region has 17 residues. CDR3 protein: CARSLGTGVSRVETQYF. CDR3 sequence (DNA): TGTGCCAGATCACTCGGGACAGGGGTCTCCCGTGTGGAGACCCAGTACTTC.

This clone was counted once. The V gene is TRBV5-8, the J gene TRBJ2-4; D is perhaps TRBD1 (5 bases). The germline V gene encodes CDR1 SGHTS and CDR2 YDEGEE. This CDR3 spans 15 amino acids. V lost 6 bases and J lost 0, with 13 bases in between. CDR3 sequence (DNA): TGTGCCAGCACCACCCGACAGCTAGCCAAAAACATTCAGTACTTC. It specifies CASTTRQLAKNIQYF.